The rows below give T cell receptor beta chains drawn from one sample of a study of T cells in Graves' hyperthyroidism and ophthalmopathy. TCRdb redid the calling of the multiplex PCR reads with MiXCR, one entry per CDR3 protein. The sample carries roughly 380,000 distinct CDR3 sequences, approximately 14% recorded once. Sequencing was performed on blood. The receptors shown here come from a woman between 55 and 75 years old with Graves' hyperthyroidism. Both conserved end residues are part of each CDR3. The D gene is left open where the match is weak. Where a row states a size, it is once, few, many or the class of an expanded clone; other rows omit it.

.	TRBJ2-1	.	TRBV19	CASSIFPYNEQFF	TGTGCCAGTAGTATCTTCCCCTACAATGAGCAGTTCTTC
many	TRBJ2-5	.	TRBV28	CASSSQGRAETQYF	TGTGCCAGCAGTTCCCAGGGCAGGGCAGAGACCCAGTACTTC
.	TRBJ1-3	TRBD1	TRBV18	CASSRGSGGSGNTIYF	TGTGCCAGCTCACGAGGCTCAGGGGGCTCTGGAAACACCATATATTTT
once	TRBJ2-1	TRBD2	TRBV3-1	CASGPSGSTDEQFF	TGTGCCAGCGGTCCTAGCGGGAGTACCGATGAGCAGTTCTTC
few	TRBJ2-7	TRBD2	TRBV3-1	CASSQGGTTSTYEQYF	TGTGCCAGCAGCCAGGGGGGGACTACCTCTACCTACGAGCAGTACTTC
few	TRBJ2-2	.	TRBV6-1	CASSLGAGATGELFF	TGTGCCAGCAGTCTTGGAGCCGGGGCGACCGGGGAGCTGTTTTTT
.	TRBJ2-7	TRBD1	TRBV20-1	CSARDHSGGAYEQYF	TGCAGTGCTAGAGATCACTCAGGGGGAGCCTACGAGCAGTACTTC
many	TRBJ1-2	TRBD1	TRBV2	CASRDREDRYTF	TGTGCCAGCCGGGACAGGGAGGATCGGTACACCTTC
few	TRBJ2-3	TRBD2	TRBV7-9	CASSLSAGAFTDTQYF	TGTGCCAGCAGCTTATCAGCGGGAGCCTTCACAGATACGCAGTATTTT
many	TRBJ1-2	.	TRBV24-1	CATSDFAEDGYTF	TGTGCCACCAGTGATTTCGCAGAAGATGGCTACACCTTC
.	TRBJ2-1	TRBD2	TRBV6-1	CASRAAGANEQFF	TGTGCCAGCAGGGCAGCGGGAGCTAATGAGCAGTTCTTC
many	TRBJ2-3	.	TRBV5-1	CASSPVGSTAQYF	TGCGCCAGCAGTCCGGTAGGGTCAACGGCGCAGTATTTT
.	TRBJ1-2	.	TRBV3-1	CASSHQGGDGYTF	TGTGCCAGCAGCCACCAGGGAGGGGATGGCTACACCTTC
.	TRBJ1-1	.	TRBV7-9	CASRSLQGGAFF	TGTGCCAGCAGAAGTCTACAGGGAGGAGCTTTCTTT
many	TRBJ1-1	TRBD1	TRBV6-1	CASSPLMDRGSEAFF	TGTGCCAGCAGTCCGCTTATGGACAGGGGAAGTGAAGCTTTCTTT
few	TRBJ1-1	TRBD1	TRBV4-1	CASSQQTGATEAFF	TGCGCCAGCAGCCAACAAACAGGGGCCACTGAAGCTTTCTTT
many	TRBJ2-1	TRBD2	TRBV19	CASSIAGGVAYNEQFF	TGTGCCAGTAGTATAGCGGGGGGAGTGGCCTACAATGAGCAGTTCTTC
many	TRBJ1-2	.	TRBV3-1	CASSLRGWGYTF	TGTGCCAGCAGCCTAAGGGGCTGGGGCTACACCTTC
many	TRBJ1-1	.	TRBV29-1	CSVGRQGNTEAFF	TGCAGCGTTGGGCGGCAGGGGAACACTGAAGCTTTCTTT
.	TRBJ2-7	TRBD2	TRBV20-1	CSARRLAGFSEQYF	TGCAGTGCTCGACGGCTAGCGGGGTTTAGCGAGCAGTACTTC
few	TRBJ1-2	.	TRBV29-1	CSVDNGGYTF	TGCAGCGTTGATAACGGCGGCTACACCTTC
few	TRBJ2-1	TRBD2	TRBV11-2	CASSLSFRLAGSYNEQFF	TGTGCCAGCAGCTTAAGTTTTAGGCTAGCGGGCTCCTACAATGAGCAGTTCTTC
few	TRBJ1-5	.	TRBV3-1	CASSQLTEPQHF	TGTGCCAGCAGCCAATTAACCGAGCCCCAGCATTTT
.	TRBJ1-1	.	TRBV5-1	CASGSVNTEAFF	TGCGCCAGCGGCTCTGTGAATACTGAAGCTTTCTTT
few	TRBJ2-3	.	TRBV28	CASSFASSTQYF	TGTGCCAGCAGTTTCGCCTCTAGCACGCAGTATTTT
many	TRBJ2-5	TRBD2	TRBV5-8	CASSFRLAGGQESQYF	TGTGCCAGCAGCTTCCGGCTAGCGGGAGGGCAAGAGAGCCAGTACTTC
once	TRBJ1-1	TRBD1	TRBV7-3	CASSSQQGARAEAFF	TGTGCCAGCAGCTCACAACAGGGGGCTCGCGCTGAAGCTTTCTTT
few	TRBJ1-3	.	TRBV5-6	CASSFHSGNTIYF	TGTGCCAGCAGCTTCCACTCTGGAAACACCATATATTTT
many	TRBJ2-5	TRBD2	TRBV11-3	CASSLWPSGGEGETQYF	TGTGCCAGCAGCTTATGGCCTAGCGGAGGGGAAGGAGAGACCCAGTACTTC
.	TRBJ1-6	TRBD1	TRBV5-8	CASSPRGTENSPLHF	TGTGCCAGCAGCCCCCGTGGGACAGAAAATTCACCCCTCCACTTT
many	TRBJ2-3	TRBD2	TRBV7-2	CASSPFRLAGGLDTQYF	TGTGCCAGCAGCCCATTCAGACTAGCGGGAGGTCTAGATACGCAGTATTTT
.	TRBJ2-5	TRBD1	TRBV15	CATSRATGQETQYF	TGTGCCACCAGCAGAGCGACAGGGCAAGAGACCCAGTACTTC
.	TRBJ2-5	.	TRBV6-1	CASSKGQGGQETQYF	TGTGCCAGCAGCAAAGGACAAGGAGGCCAAGAGACCCAGTACTTC
few	TRBJ2-2	TRBD1	TRBV7-9	CASSFTGGASGELFF	TGTGCCAGCAGCTTTACAGGGGGCGCCTCCGGGGAGCTGTTTTTT
many	TRBJ2-3	.	TRBV7-3	CASSPGSSTDTQYF	TGTGCCAGCAGCCCCGGATCGAGCACAGATACGCAGTATTTT
many	TRBJ2-7	.	TRBV18	CASSQLGGTYEQYF	TGTGCCAGCTCACAGTTAGGGGGAACCTACGAGCAGTACTTC
many	TRBJ1-3	.	TRBV12-3/TRBV12-4	CASSFGGNTIYF	TGTGCCAGCAGTTTTGGTGGAAACACCATATATTTT